By sample fraction, the clone carrying this T cell receptor (beta chain) is medium-sized. Its antigen is unknown. The data are from a study of T cell responses to AZD1222 COVID-19 vaccine. Study-wide results and caveats: Among the donors, most were white British and more were female, and clonal diversity was possibly underestimated. Elevations in Spike-specific TCR breadth and depth followed administration of two AZD1222 doses.

The V and J ends lost 5 bases and 1 base respectively, with 8 bases between them. Per germline, CDR1 MRHNA and CDR2 SNTAGT. The CDR3 is 13 residues long. Here immunoSEQ multiplex PCR was the method, and the copy in TCRdb shows in-frame clones only, minus some. The sample lists 30,000 to 40,000 clones, more than 75% occurring once. The chain employs TRBV6-4 and TRBJ1-1; D is perhaps TRBD1 (5 bases). This specimen was peripheral blood, taken 28 days after the second AZD1222 dose. This sequence originates from an adult who received the AZD1222 COVID-19 vaccine. In DNA, the CDR3 is TGTGCCAGCAGTACACAGGAGAACACTGAAGCTTTCTTT. Translated, it gives CASSTQENTEAFF.